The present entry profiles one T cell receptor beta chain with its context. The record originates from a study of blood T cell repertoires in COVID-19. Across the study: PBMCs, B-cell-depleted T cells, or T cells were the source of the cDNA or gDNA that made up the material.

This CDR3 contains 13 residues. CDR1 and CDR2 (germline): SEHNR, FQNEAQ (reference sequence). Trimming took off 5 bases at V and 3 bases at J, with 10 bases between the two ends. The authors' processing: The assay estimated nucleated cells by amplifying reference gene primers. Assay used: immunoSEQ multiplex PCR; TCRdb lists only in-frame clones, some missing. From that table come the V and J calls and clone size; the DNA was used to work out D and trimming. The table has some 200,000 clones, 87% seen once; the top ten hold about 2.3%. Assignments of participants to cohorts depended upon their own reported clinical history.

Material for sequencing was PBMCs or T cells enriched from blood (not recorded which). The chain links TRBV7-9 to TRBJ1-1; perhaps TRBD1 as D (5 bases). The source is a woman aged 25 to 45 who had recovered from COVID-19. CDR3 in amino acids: CASSATGDTEAFF. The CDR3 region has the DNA TGTGCCAGCAGCGCTACAGGCGACACTGAAGCTTTCTTT.